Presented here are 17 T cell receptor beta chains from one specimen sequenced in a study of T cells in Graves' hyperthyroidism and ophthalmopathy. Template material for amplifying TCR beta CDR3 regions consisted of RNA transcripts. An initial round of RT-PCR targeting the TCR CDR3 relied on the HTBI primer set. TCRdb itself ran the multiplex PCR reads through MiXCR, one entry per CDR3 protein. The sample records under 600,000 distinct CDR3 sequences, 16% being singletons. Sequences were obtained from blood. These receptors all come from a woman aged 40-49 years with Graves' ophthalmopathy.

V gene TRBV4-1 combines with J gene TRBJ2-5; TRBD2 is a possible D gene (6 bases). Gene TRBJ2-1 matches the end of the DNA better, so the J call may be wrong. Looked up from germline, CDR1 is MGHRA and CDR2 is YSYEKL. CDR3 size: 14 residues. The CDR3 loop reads CASSQDLAQETQFF. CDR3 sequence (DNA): TGCGCCAGCAGCCAAGATCTAGCGCAAGAGACCCAGTTCTTC.

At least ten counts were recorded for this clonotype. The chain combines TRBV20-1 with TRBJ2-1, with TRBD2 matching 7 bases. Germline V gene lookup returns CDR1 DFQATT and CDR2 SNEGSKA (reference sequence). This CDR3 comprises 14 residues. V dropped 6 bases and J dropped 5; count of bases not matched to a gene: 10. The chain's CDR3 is CSAGRAGTNNEQFF. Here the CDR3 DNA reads TGCAGTGCAGGGAGGGCGGGTACAAACAATGAGCAGTTCTTC.

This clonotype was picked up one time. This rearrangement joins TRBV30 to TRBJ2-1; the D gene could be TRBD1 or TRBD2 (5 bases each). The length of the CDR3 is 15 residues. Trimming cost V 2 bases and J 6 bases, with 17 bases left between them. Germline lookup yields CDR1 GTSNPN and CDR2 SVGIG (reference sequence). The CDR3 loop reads CAWSRGDPIFNEQFF. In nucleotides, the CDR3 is TGTGCCTGGAGTCGAGGGGATCCCATTTTCAATGAGCAGTTCTTC.

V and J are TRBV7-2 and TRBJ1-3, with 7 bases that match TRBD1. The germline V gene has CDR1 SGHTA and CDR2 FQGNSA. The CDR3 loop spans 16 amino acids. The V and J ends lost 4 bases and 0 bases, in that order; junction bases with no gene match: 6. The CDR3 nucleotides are TGTGCCAGCAGCTCCCAGGGGGGCCTCTCTGGAAACACCATATATTTT. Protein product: CASSSQGGLSGNTIYF.

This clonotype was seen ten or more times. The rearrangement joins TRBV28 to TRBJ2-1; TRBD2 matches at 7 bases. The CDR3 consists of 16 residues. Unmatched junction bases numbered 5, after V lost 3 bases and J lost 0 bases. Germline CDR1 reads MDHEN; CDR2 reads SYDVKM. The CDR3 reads CASSLVASGSYNEQFF. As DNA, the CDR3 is TGTGCCAGCAGTTTGGTGGCTAGCGGCTCCTACAATGAGCAGTTCTTC.

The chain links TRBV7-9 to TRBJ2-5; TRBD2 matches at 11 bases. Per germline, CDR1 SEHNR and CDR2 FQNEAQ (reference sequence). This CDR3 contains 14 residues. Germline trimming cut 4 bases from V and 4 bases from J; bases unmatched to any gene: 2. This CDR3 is CASSSLAGAETQYF. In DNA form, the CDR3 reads TGTGCCAGCAGCTCACTAGCGGGGGCAGAGACCCAGTACTTC.

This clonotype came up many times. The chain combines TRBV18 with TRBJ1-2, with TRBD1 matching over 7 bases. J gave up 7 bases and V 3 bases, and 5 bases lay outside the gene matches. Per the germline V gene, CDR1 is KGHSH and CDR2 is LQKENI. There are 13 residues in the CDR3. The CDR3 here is CASSPHRGGGYTF. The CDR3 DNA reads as TGTGCCAGCTCACCCCACAGGGGTGGTGGCTACACCTTC.

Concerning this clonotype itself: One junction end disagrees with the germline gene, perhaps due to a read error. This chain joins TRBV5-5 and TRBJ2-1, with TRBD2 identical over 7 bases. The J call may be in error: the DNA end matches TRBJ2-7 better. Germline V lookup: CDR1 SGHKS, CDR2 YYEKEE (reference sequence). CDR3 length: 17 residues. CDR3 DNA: TGCGCCAGCAGCTTGAGGTCCGGGGCTAGCGGTGGCAATGAGCAGTACTTC. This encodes CASSLRSGASGGNEQYF.

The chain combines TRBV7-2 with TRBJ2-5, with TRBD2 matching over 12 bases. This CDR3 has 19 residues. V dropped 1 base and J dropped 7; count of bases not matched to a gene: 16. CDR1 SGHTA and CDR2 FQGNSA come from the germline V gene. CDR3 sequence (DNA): TGTGCCAGCAGCTTAGACCTAGCGGGGGGGCCCGAGGGCAAGTCGACCCAGTACTTC. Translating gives CASSLDLAGGPEGKSTQYF.

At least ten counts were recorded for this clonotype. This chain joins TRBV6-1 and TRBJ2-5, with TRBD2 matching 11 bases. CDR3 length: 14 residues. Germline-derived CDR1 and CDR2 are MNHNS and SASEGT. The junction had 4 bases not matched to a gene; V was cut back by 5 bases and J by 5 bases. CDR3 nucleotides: TGTGCCAGCAGTACGACTAGCGGGGAGGAGACCCAGTACTTC. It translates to CASSTTSGEETQYF.

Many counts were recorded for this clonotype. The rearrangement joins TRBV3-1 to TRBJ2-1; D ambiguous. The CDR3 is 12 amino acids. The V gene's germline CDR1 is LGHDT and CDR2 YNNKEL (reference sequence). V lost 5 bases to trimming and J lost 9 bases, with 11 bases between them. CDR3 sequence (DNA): TGTGCCAGCAGCTATTTAAGGAGTGAGCAGTTCTTC. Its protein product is CASSYLRSEQFF.

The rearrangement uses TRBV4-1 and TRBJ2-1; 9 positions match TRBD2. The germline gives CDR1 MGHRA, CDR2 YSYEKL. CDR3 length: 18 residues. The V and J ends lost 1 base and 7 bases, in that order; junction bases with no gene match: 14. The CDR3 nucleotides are TGCGCCAGCAGCCAAGGCTTTCAAGGCGGGAGGGCCTTAAATGAGCAGTTCTTC. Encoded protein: CASSQGFQGGRALNEQFF.

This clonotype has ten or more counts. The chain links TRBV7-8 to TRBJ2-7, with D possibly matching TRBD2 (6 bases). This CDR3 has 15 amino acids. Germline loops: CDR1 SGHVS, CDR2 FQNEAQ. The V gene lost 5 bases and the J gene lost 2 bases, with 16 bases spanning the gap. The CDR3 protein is CASSTWGGTAYEQYF. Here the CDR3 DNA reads TGTGCCAGCAGCACATGGGGCGGGACCGCCTACGAGCAGTACTTC.

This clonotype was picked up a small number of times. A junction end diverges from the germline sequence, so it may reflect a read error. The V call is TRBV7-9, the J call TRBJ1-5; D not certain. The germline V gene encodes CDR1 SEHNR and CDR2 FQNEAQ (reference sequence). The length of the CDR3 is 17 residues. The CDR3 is CASSPLPSWYSNQSQHF. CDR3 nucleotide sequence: TGTGCCAGCAGCCCACTCCCTTCCTGGTATAGCAATCAGTCCCAGCATTTT. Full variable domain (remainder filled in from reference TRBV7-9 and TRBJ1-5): DTGVSQNPRHKITKRGQNVTFRCDPISEHNRLYWYRQTLGQGPEFLTYFQNEAQLEKSRLLSDRFSAERPKGSFSTLEIQRTEQGDSAMYLCASSPLPSWYSNQSQHFGDGTRLSIL.

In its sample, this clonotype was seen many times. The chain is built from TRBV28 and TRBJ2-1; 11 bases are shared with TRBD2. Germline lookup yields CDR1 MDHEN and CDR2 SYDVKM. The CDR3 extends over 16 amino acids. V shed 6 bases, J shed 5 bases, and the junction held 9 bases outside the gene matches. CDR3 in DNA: TGTGCCAGCAGCCCGGTGACTAGCGGGAACCACAATGAGCAGTTCTTC. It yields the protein CASSPVTSGNHNEQFF.

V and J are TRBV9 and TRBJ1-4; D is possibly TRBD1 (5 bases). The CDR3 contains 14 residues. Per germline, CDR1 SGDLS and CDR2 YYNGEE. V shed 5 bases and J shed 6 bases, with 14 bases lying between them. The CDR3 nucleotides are TGTGCCAGCAGGGGGGATAATGCAGATGAAAAACTGTTTTTT. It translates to CASRGDNADEKLFF.

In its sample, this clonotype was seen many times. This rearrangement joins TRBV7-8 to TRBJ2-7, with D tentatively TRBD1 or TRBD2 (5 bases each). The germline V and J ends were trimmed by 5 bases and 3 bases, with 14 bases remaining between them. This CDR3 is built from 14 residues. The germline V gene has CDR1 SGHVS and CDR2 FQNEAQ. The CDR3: CASSPRWDGYEQYF. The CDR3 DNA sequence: TGTGCCAGCAGCCCCCGCTGGGACGGCTACGAGCAGTACTTC.